This TCR beta chain appears in the sequencing data of a study of blood T cell repertoires in COVID-19 (dated by TCRdb to the early 2020s). Broadly, across the study: The collaborator samples originated in the United States, Italy and Spain and spanned the acute and convalescent phases of COVID-19. The repertoires were released in a freely available public database intended as a resource for research on the immune response to SARS-CoV-2. Subjects who had been exposed to COVID-19, were actively infected with it, or had recovered from it provided the deeply sampled blood TCRbeta repertoires that made up the dataset. The material from the prospective study consisted of cDNA or gDNA derived from T cells, B-cell-depleted T cells, or PBMCs. Where HLA class I and class II types were available, the types were taken from metadata supplied by the sample provider, not from assay-based typing. Nearly every sample came with metadata listing a de-identified subject ID, COVID-19 status, age in years and sex. Samples were obtained from the ongoing ImmuneRACE study (first 160 participants) and from about 1,300 subjects provided by 6 global collaborators.

The immunoSEQ Assay, a bias-controlled multiplex PCR, was used to amplify TCRbeta CDR3 regions from genomic DNA. As for the original processing: The number of nucleated cells in each sample was estimated from the amplification of reference gene primers within the assay. Sequence reads were collapsed and filtered to measure the absolute abundance of every unique TCRbeta CDR3 rearrangement. For each sample, productive Simpson clonality was calculated as the square root of Simpson's diversity index across productive rearrangements. Not all clones reach the TCRdb copy of this immuneACCESS table, which keeps in-frame sequences only. Checked studies attribute under half of the gap to unresolved V genes and leave the rest unexplained. The DNA gave D and trimming, while V, J and clone size come from that table. Recorded for this sample are approximately 100,000 clones; 85% of them occurred a single time. In total, the top ten clones hold about 1.7% of the sample.

Measured from the cysteine to the phenylalanine, the CDR3 is 14 residues long. CDR3 DNA is the only sequence kept; it has 42 bases, read in frame from the first base. Trimming accounts for 7 bases at V and 5 bases at J, while the number of junction bases matched to no gene is 7. From the germline V gene, CDR1 is ENHRY and CDR2 is SYGVKD. This clone was detected only once. Its cognate antigen has yet to be identified. No base-level quality is on record; no much larger clone is a single base apart. The collaborating institutions used their own protocols to collect whole blood in K2EDTA tubes. For TCRbeta analysis, collaborators shipped samples as frozen whole blood, isolated PBMCs, or DNA extracted from either of those sample types. Study-wide conclusions, independent of this receptor: The quantity of clinical and demographic metadata differed by source and by participant and was supplied without curation.

Sequenced sample: peripheral blood. The source of this sequence is a woman aged 70 to 79 with active or convalescent COVID-19. The chain couples TRBV10-3 to TRBJ2-1, and 8 junction bases match TRBD1. Here is the DNA: TGTGCCATCAAAGTTCAGGGGGCAGACAATGAGCAGTTCTTC. This sequence encodes CAIKVQGADNEQFF.